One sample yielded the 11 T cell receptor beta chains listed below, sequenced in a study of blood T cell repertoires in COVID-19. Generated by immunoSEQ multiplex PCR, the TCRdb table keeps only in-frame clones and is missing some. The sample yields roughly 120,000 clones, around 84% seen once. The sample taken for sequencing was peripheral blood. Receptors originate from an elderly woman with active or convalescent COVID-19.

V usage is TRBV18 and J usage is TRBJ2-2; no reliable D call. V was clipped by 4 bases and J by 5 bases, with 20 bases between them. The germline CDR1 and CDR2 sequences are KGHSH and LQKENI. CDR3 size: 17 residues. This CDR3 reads CASSHETMEWRTGELFF. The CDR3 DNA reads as TGTGCCAGCTCACACGAAACAATGGAGTGGCGTACCGGGGAGCTGTTTTTT.

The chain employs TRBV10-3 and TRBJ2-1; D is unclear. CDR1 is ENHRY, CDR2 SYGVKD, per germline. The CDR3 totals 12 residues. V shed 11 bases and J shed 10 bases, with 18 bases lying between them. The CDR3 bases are TGTGCCGTCCCCCCCGCTAGAGGCGAGCAGTTCTTC. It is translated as CAVPPARGEQFF.

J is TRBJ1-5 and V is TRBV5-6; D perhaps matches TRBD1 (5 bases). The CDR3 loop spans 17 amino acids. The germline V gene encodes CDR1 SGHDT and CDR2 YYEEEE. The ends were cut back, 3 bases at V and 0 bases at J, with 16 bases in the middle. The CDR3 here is CASSWGRAGNSNQPQHF. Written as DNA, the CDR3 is TGTGCCAGCAGCTGGGGGAGGGCAGGGAATAGCAATCAGCCCCAGCATTTT.

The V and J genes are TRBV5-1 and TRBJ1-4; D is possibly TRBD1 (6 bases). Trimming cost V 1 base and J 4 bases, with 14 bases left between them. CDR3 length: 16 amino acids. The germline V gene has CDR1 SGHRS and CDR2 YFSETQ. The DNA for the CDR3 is TGCGCCAGCAGCTTGATGGGGGCGGCCGGTAATGAAAAACTGTTTTTT. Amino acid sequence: CASSLMGAAGNEKLFF.

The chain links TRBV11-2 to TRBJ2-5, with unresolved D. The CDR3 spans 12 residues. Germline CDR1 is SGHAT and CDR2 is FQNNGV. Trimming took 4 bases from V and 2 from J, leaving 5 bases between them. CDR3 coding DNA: TGTGCCAGCAGCTACACACAAGAGACCCAGTACTTC. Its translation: CASSYTQETQYF.

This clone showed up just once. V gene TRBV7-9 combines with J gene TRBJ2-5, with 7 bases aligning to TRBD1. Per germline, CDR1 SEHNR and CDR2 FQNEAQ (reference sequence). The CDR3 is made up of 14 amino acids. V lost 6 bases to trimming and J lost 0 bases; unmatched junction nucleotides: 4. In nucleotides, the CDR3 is TGTGCCAGCAGTTTACAGGGGTACCAAGAGACCCAGTACTTC. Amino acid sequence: CASSLQGYQETQYF. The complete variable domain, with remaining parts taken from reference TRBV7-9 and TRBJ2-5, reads DTGVSQNPRHKITKRGQNVTFRCDPISEHNRLYWYRQTLGQGPEFLTYFQNEAQLEKSRLLSDRFSAERPKGSFSTLEIQRTEQGDSAMYLCASSLQGYQETQYFGPGTRLLVL.

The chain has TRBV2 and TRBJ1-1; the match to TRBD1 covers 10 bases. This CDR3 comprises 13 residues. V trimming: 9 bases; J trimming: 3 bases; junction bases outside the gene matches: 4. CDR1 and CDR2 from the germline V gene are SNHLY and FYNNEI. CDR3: CASGDRGHTEAFF. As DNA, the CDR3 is TGTGCCAGTGGGGACAGGGGTCACACTGAAGCTTTCTTT.

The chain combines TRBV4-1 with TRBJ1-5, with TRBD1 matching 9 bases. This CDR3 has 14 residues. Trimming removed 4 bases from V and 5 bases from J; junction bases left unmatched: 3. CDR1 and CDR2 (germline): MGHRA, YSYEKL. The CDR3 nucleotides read TGCGCCAGCAGCCTACAGGGGGCCTATCAGCCCCAGCATTTT. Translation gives CASSLQGAYQPQHF.

The CDR3 protein is CASSSSGRTYNEQFF. Written as DNA, the CDR3 is TGTGCCAGCAGTTCTAGCGGGAGGACCTACAATGAGCAGTTCTTC. The chain links TRBV28 to TRBJ2-1, with 11 bases lining up with TRBD2. CDR3 length: 15 residues. Per the germline V gene, CDR1 is MDHEN and CDR2 is SYDVKM. With 4 bases clipped from V and 2 bases from J, the junction kept 1 base outside the gene matches. Filled out from reference TRBV28 and TRBJ2-1, the complete variable domain reads DVKVTQSSRYLVKRTGEKVFLECVQDMDHENMFWYRQDPGLGLRLIYFSYDVKMKEKGDIPEGYSVSREKKERFSLILESASTNQTSMYLCASSSSGRTYNEQFFGPGTRLTVL.

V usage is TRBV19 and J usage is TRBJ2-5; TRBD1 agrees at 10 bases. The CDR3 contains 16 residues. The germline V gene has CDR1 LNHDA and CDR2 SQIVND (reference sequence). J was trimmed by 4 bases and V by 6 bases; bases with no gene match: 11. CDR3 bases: TGTGCCAGTAGCCTAGACAGGGGGCTGGAAGGAGAGACCCAGTACTTC. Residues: CASSLDRGLEGETQYF.

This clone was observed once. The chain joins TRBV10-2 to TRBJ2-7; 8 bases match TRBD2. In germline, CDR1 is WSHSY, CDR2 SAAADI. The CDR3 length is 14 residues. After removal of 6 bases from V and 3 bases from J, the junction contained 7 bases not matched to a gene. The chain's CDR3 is CASSLAGSRYEQYF. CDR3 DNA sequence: TGCGCCAGCAGCCTAGCGGGCTCCCGCTACGAGCAGTACTTC.